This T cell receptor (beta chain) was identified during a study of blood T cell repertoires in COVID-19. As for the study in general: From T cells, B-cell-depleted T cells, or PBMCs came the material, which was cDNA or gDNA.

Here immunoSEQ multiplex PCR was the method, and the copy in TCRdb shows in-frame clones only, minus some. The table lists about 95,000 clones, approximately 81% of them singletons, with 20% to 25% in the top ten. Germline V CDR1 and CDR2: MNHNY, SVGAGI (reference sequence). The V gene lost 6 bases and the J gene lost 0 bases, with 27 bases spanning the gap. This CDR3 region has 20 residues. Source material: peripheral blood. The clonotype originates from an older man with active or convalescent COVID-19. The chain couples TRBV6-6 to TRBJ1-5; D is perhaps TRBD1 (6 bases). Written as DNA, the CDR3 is TGTGCCAGCAGCTTCGACTCCTATACCGGGACACGGAATAGCAATCAGCCCCAGCATTTT. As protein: CASSFDSYTGTRNSNQPQHF.